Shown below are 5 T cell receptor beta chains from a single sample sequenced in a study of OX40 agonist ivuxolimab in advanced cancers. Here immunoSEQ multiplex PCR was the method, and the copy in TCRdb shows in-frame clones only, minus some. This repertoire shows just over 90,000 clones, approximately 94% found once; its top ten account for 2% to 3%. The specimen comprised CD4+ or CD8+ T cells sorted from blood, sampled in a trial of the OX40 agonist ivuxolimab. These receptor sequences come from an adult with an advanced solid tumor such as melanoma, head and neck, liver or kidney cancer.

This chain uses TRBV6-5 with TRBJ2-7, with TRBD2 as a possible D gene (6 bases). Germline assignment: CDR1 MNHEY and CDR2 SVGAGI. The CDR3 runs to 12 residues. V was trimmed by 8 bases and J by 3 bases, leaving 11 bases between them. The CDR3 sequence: CASSAGIYEQYF. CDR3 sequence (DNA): TGTGCCAGCTCTGCGGGGATCTACGAGCAGTACTTC.

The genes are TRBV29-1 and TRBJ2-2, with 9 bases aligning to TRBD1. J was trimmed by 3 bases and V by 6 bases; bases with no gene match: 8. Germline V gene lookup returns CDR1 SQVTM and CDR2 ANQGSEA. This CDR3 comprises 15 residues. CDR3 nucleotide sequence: TGCAGCGTAGACAAGACAGGGGGGTACACCGGGGAGCTGTTTTTT. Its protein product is CSVDKTGGYTGELFF.

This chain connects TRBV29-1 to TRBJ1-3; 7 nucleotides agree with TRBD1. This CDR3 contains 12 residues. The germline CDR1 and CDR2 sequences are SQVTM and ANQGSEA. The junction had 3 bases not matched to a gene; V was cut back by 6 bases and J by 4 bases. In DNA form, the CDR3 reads TGCAGCGTACCGGGACAGGGAAACACCATATATTTT. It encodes CSVPGQGNTIYF.

The chain's CDR3 is CASSEWTGGEAFF. For the CDR3, the DNA is TGTGCCAGCAGTGAGTGGACAGGGGGTGAAGCTTTCTTT. J is TRBJ1-1 and V is TRBV6-1, with 10 bases matching TRBD1. This CDR3 comprises 13 residues. The V and J ends lost 3 bases and 7 bases, in that order; junction bases with no gene match: 2. CDR1 and CDR2 (germline): MNHNS, SASEGT.

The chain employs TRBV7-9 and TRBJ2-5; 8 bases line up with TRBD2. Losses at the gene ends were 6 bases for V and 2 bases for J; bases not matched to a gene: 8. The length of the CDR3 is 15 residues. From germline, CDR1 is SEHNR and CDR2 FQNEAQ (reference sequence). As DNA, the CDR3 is TGTGCCAGCAGGATAAGCGGGAGAGGACAAGAGACCCAGTACTTC. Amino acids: CASRISGRGQETQYF.